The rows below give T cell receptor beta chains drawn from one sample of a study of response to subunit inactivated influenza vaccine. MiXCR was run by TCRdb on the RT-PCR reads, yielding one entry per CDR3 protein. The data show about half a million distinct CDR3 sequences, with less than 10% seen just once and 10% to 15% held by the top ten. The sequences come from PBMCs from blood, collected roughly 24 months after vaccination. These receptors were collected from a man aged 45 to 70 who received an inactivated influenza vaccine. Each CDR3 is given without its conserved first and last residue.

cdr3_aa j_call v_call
ASSPGTTLGGEQF TRBJ2-1 TRBV3-1
ASSLAASGRNINEQF TRBJ2-1 TRBV7-2
ASSSDRNSYNEQF TRBJ2-1 TRBV4-3
ASRVGTTTEQF TRBJ2-1 TRBV27
ASSYSASGRSSYEQY TRBJ2-7 TRBV6-2/TRBV6-3
SAMPGQGYEQY TRBJ2-7 TRBV20-1
ASSPPGLPNTGELF TRBJ2-2 TRBV3-1
ASNQRGEETQY TRBJ2-5 TRBV3-1
ASSQEAGTSGADTQY TRBJ2-3 TRBV4-3
ASSLVFYVRDTGELF TRBJ2-2 TRBV5-5
ASRQQIGGYT TRBJ1-2 TRBV6-5
ASSQDGGRPGGEQF TRBJ2-1 TRBV4-2
ASSLTGGSSYEQY TRBJ2-7 TRBV7-2
ASSGGRGMAGELF TRBJ2-2 TRBV28
ASSPSIPLH TRBJ1-6 TRBV2
ASSLPVTRVAGYEQY TRBJ2-7 TRBV28
ASSGLGVIQPQH TRBJ1-5 TRBV2
ASSGSLTYEQY TRBJ2-7 TRBV25-1
SARGQVNTGELF TRBJ2-2 TRBV20-1
ASSLSVGQDYGYT TRBJ1-2 TRBV5-1
ASSAGLEGAYEQY TRBJ2-7 TRBV25-1
ASSPGPKETQY TRBJ2-5 TRBV6-4
ASSQDTRSGANVLT TRBJ2-6 TRBV4-3
ASSFGATEQF TRBJ2-1 TRBV11-2
ASSPASYEQY TRBJ2-7 TRBV18
AAGTAS TRBJ2-7 TRBV6-5
ASSLGFLSYEQY TRBJ2-7 TRBV7-9
ASSPLGSLDTIY TRBJ1-3 TRBV27
ASSLNRGYSNQPQH TRBJ1-5 TRBV7-8
ASSLGAGGSSEQF TRBJ2-1 TRBV5-1
ASSLRGLNTGELF TRBJ2-2 TRBV6-1
ASSQGQPGLATNEQF TRBJ2-1 TRBV3-1
ASSQVGGFPGELF TRBJ2-2 TRBV14
ASSLVGVEQY TRBJ2-7 TRBV7-2
ATSQGQAIQPQH TRBJ1-5 TRBV24-1
ASSQDRGTANYGYT TRBJ1-2 TRBV4-3
ASSTRLAGGVNTQY TRBJ2-3 TRBV7-2